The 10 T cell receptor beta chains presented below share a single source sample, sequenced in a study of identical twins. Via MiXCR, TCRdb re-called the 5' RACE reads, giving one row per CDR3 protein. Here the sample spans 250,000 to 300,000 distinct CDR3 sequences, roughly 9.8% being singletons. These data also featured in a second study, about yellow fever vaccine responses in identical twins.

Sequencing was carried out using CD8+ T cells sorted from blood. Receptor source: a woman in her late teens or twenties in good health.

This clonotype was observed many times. CDR3 residues: CSARGQGVAEQYF. For the CDR3, the DNA is TGCAGTGCTAGAGGGCAGGGGGTGGCCGAGCAGTACTTC. This chain joins TRBV20-1 and TRBJ2-7, with TRBD1 matching over 7 bases. Germline CDR1 DFQATT, CDR2 SNEGSKA (reference sequence). V lost 1 base to trimming and J lost 6 bases; unmatched junction nucleotides: 6. CDR3 length: 13 amino acids.

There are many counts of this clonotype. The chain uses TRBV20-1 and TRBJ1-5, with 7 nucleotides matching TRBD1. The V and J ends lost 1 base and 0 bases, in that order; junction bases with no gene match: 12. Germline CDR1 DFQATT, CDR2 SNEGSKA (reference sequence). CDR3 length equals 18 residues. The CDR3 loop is CSARVPGQNYYSNQPQHF. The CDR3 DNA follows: TGCAGTGCTAGAGTGCCGGGACAGAATTACTATAGCAATCAGCCCCAGCATTTT.

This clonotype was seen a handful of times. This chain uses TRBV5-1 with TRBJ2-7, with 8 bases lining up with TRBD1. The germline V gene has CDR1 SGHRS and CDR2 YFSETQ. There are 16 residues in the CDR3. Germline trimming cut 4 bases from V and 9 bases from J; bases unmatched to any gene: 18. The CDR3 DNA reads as TGCGCCAGCAGCGCCCGCCCGACAGGGGCCGTAGAGGTGCAGTACTTC. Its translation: CASSARPTGAVEVQYF.

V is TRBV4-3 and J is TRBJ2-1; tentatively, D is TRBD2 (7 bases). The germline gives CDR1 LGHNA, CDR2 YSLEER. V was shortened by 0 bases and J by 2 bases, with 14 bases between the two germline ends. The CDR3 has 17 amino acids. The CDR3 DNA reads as TGCGCCAGCAGCCAAGATGGGGGGGGGGGCCCCTACAATGAGCAGTTCTTC. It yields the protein CASSQDGGGGPYNEQFF.

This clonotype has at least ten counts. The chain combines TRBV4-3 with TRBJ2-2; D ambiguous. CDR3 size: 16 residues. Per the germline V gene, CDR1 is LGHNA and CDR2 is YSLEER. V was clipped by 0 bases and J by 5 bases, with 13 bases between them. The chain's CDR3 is CASSQEHLAVTGELFF. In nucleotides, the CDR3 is TGCGCCAGCAGCCAAGAACACCTGGCGGTGACCGGGGAGCTGTTTTTT.

The CDR3 is CSVELQGTAEAFF. The CDR3 nucleotides are TGCAGCGTTGAATTACAGGGGACGGCTGAAGCTTTCTTT. The chain combines TRBV29-1 with TRBJ1-1; 7 nucleotides align to TRBD1. With 2 bases clipped from V and 6 bases from J, the junction kept 6 bases outside the gene matches. This CDR3 spans 13 amino acids. CDR1 is SQVTM and CDR2 is ANQGSEA in the germline V gene.

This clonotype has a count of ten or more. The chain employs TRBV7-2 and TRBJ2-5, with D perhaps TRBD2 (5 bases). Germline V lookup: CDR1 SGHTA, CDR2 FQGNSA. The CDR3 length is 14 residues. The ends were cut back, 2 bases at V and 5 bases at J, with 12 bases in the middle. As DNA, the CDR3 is TGTGCCAGCAGCTTACCCCCTAGCATCGAGACCCAGTACTTC. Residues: CASSLPPSIETQYF. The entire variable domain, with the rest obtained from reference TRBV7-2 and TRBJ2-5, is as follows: GAGVSQSPSNKVTEKGKDVELRCDPISGHTALYWYRQSLGQGLEFLIYFQGNSAPDKSGLPSDRFSAERTGGSVSTLTIQRTQQEDSAVYLCASSLPPSIETQYFGPGTRLLVL.

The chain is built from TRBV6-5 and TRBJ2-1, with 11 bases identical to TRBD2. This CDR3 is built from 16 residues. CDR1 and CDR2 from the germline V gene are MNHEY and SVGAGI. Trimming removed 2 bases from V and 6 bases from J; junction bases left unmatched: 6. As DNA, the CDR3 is TGTGCCAGCAGTTACCCCGGGACTAGCGGACTCAATGAGCAGTTCTTC. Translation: CASSYPGTSGLNEQFF.

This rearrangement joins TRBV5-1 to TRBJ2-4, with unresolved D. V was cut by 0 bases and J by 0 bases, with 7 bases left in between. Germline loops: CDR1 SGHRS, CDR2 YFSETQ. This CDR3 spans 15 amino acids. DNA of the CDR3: TGCGCCAGCAGCTTGGATGTACTAGCCAAAAACATTCAGTACTTC. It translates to CASSLDVLAKNIQYF.

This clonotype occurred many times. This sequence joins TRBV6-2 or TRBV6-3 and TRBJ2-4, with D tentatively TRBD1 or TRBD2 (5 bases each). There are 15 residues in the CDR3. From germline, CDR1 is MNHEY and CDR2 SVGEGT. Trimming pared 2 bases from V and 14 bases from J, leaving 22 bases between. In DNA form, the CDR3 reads TGTGCCAGCAGTTACGACTCTGGGGGAGTGGATACCGAGTACTTC. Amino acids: CASSYDSGGVDTEYF.